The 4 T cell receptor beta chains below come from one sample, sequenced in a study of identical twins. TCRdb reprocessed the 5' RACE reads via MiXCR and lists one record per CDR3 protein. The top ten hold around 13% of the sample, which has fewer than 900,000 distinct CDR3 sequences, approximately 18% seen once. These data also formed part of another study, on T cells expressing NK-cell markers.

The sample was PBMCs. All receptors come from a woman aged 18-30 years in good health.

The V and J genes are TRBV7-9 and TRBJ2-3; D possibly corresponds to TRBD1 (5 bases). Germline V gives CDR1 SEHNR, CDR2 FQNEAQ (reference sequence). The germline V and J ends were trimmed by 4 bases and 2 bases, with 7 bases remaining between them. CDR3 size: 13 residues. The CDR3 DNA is TGTGCCAGCAGCTCCGGACACACAGATACGCAGTATTTT. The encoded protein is CASSSGHTDTQYF.

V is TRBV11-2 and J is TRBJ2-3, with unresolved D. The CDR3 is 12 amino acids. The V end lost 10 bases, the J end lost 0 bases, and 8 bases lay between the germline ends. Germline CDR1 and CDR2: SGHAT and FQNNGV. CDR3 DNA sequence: TGTGCCACCACCGAAAGCACAGATACGCAGTATTTT. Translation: CATTESTDTQYF. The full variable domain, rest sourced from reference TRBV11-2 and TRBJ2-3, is EAGVAQSPRYKIIEKRQSVAFWCNPISGHATLYWYQQILGQGPKLLIQFQNNGVVDDSQLPKDRFSAERLKGVDSTLKIQPAKLEDSAVYLCATTESTDTQYFGPGTRLTVL.

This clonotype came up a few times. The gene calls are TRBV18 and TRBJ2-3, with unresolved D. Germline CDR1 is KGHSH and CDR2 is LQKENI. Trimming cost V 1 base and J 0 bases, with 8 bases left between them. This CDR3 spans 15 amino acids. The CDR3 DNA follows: TGTGCCAGCTCACCACGCTCCCCTAGCACAGATACGCAGTATTTT. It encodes CASSPRSPSTDTQYF.

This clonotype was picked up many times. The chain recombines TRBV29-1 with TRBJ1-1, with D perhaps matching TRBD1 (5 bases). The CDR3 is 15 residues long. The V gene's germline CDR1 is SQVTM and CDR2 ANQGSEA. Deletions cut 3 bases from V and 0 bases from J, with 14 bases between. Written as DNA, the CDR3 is TGCAGCGTTGACTCAGGGTGGGCGATGAACACTGAAGCTTTCTTT. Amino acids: CSVDSGWAMNTEAFF.